The table lists the clone carrying this T cell receptor beta chain with many counts. No antigen is known for it. TCRdb reanalysed the RACE reads using MiXCR and keeps one entry per CDR3 protein. The table records about 40,000 distinct CDR3 sequences, 3% to 4% of them present only once. The sample comes from a study of human T cells and chemical hapten exposure. Study conclusions and caveats: Counts of TCRs above 1 in 1000 frequency stayed unchanged with DPC sensitization.

Specified time point: patch test 2, 6 weeks after DPC sensitization. Treatment described: therapeutic diphenylcyclopropenone sensitization with weekly scalp DPC. The CDR3 runs to 15 residues. The germline V and J ends were trimmed by 3 bases and 4 bases, with 13 bases remaining between them. This chain connects TRBV12-3 or TRBV12-4 to TRBJ1-3, with D tentatively TRBD1 (5 bases). Sequenced here: whole blood, sampled in connection with sensitization to the hapten diphenylcyclopropenone (DPC). This receptor was taken from a man aged 40-49 years with alopecia areata. Some clones in this sample may be carry-over from other donors' samples. Written as DNA, the CDR3 is TGTGCCAGCAGTTTCCCGGGACTGGGGGGAAACACCATATATTTT. Its protein is CASSFPGLGGNTIYF.